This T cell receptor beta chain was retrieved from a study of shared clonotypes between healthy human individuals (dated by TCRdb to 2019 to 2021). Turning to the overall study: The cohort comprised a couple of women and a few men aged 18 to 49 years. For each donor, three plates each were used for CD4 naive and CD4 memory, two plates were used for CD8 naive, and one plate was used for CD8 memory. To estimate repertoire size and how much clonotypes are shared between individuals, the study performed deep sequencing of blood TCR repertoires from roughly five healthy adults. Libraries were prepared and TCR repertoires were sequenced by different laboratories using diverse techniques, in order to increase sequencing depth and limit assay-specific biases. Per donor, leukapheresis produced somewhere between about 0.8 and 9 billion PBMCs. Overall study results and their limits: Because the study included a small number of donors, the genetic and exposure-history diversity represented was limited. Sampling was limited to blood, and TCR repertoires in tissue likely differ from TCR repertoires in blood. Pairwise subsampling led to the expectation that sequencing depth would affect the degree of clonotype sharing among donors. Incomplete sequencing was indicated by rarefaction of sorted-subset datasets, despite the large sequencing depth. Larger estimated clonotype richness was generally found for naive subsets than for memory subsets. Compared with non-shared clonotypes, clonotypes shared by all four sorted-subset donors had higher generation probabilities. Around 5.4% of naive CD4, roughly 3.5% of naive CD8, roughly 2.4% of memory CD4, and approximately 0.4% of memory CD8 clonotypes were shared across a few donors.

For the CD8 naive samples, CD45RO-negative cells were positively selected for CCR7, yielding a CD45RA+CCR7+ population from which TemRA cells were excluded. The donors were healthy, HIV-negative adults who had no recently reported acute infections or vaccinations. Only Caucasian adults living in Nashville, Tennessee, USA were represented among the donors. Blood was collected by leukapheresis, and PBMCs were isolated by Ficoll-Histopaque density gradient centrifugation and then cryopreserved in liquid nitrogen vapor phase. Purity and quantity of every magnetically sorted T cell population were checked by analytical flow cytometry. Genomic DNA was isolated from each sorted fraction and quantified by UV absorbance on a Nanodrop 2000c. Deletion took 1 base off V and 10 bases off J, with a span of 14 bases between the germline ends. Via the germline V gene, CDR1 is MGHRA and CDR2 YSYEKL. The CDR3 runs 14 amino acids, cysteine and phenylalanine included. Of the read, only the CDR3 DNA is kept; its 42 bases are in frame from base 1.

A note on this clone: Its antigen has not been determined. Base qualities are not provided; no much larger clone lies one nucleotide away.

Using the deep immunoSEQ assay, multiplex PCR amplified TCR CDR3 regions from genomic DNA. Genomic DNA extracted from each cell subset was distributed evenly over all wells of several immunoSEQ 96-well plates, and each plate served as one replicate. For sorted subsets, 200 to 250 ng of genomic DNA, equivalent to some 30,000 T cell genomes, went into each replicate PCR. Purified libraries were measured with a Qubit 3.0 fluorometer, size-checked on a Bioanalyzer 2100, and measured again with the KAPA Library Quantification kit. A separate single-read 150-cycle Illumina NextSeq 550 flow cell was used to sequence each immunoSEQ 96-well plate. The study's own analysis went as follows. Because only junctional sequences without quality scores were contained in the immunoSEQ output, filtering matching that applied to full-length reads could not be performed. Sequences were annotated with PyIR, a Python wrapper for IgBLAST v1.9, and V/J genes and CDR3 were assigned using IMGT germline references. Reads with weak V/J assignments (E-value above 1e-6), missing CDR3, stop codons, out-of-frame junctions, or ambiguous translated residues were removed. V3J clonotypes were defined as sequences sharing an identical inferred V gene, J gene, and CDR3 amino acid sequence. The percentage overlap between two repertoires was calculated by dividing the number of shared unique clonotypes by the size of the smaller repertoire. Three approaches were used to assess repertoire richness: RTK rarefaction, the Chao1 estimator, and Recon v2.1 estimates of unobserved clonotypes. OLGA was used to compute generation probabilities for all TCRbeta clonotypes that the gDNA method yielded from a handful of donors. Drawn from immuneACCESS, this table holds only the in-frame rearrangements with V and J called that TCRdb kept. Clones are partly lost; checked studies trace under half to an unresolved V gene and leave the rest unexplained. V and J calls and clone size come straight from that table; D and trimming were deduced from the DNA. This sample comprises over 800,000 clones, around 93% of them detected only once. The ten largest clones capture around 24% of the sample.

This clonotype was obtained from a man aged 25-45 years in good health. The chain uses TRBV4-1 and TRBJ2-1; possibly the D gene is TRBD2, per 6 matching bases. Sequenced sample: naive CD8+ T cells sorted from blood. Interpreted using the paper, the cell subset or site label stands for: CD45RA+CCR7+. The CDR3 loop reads CASSQATGAGEQFF. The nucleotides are TGCGCCAGCAGCCAAGCCACCGGGGCGGGGGAGCAGTTCTTC.